Listed below are T cell receptor beta chains from one sample, sequenced in a study of identical twins. Via MiXCR, TCRdb re-called the 5' RACE reads, giving one row per CDR3 protein. The sample records 260,000 or so distinct CDR3 sequences, 7.5% being singletons. The data were also submitted as part of a second study, on yellow fever vaccine responses in identical twins.

Sequences were obtained from CD8+ T cells sorted from blood. These receptors came from a woman aged 18-29 years in good health. CDR3s include the opening cysteine and the closing phenylalanine or tryptophan. D genes are given only for firm matches. Clone sizes are given selectively: once, few, many, or a class where the clone is expanded.

d_gene: NA
abundance: few
j_gene: TRBJ2-3
v_gene: TRBV20-1
CDR3aa: CSARAQPGLTDTQYF
CDR3nt: TGCAGTGCTAGAGCGCAGCCCGGGTTGACAGATACGCAGTATTTT

d_gene: NA
abundance: many
j_gene: TRBJ1-2
v_gene: TRBV20-1
CDR3aa: CSARADTNYGYTF
CDR3nt: TGCAGTGCTAGGGCGGACACTAACTATGGCTACACCTTC

d_gene: NA
abundance: few
j_gene: TRBJ2-3
v_gene: TRBV10-2
CDR3aa: CASISGTYGPSDTQYF
CDR3nt: TGCGCCAGCATTTCCGGGACCTATGGGCCCTCAGATACGCAGTATTTT

d_gene: TRBD1
abundance: few
j_gene: TRBJ2-1
v_gene: TRBV5-1
CDR3aa: CASSLGTGASNEQFF
CDR3nt: TGCGCCAGCAGCTTAGGGACAGGGGCCTCCAATGAGCAGTTCTTC

d_gene: NA
abundance: many
j_gene: TRBJ2-7
v_gene: TRBV2
CDR3aa: CASSARTYEQYF
CDR3nt: TGTGCCAGCAGCGCACGAACTTACGAGCAGTACTTC

d_gene: TRBD2
abundance: NA
j_gene: TRBJ2-1
v_gene: TRBV20-1
CDR3aa: CSARDGGGASFNEQFF
CDR3nt: TGCAGTGCTAGAGACGGCGGGGGGGCTTCCTTCAATGAGCAGTTCTTC

d_gene: NA
abundance: many
j_gene: TRBJ1-3
v_gene: TRBV5-1
CDR3aa: CASSLEPWGGARNTIYF
CDR3nt: TGCGCCAGCAGCTTGGAGCCCTGGGGAGGGGCTAGAAACACCATATATTTT

d_gene: NA
abundance: few
j_gene: TRBJ2-1
v_gene: TRBV3-1
CDR3aa: CASSPPLGPGREFF
CDR3nt: TGTGCCAGCAGCCCCCCACTCGGCCCCGGCAGGGAGTTCTTC

d_gene: NA
abundance: few
j_gene: TRBJ2-1
v_gene: TRBV19
CDR3aa: CASSREGQTLMSEQFF
CDR3nt: TGTGCCAGTAGTAGGGAGGGACAGACCTTAATGAGTGAGCAGTTCTTC

d_gene: NA
abundance: few
j_gene: TRBJ1-2
v_gene: TRBV2
CDR3aa: CASSYETSNYGYTF
CDR3nt: TGTGCCAGCAGTTACGAGACTTCTAACTATGGCTACACCTTC

d_gene: NA
abundance: few
j_gene: TRBJ2-2
v_gene: TRBV24-1
CDR3aa: CATSPRAGRPGELFF
CDR3nt: TGTGCCACCAGCCCTCGGGCAGGACGGCCCGGGGAGCTGTTTTTT

d_gene: TRBD1
abundance: many
j_gene: TRBJ2-1
v_gene: TRBV10-3
CDR3aa: CAISGEGQGALVSSYNEQFF
CDR3nt: TGTGCCATCAGCGGCGAGGGACAGGGGGCTCTCGTAAGCTCCTACAATGAGCAGTTCTTC

d_gene: NA
abundance: NA
j_gene: TRBJ1-5
v_gene: TRBV7-9
CDR3aa: CASSQTDSNQPQHF
CDR3nt: TGTGCCAGCAGCCAGACAGACAGCAATCAGCCCCAGCATTTT

d_gene: NA
abundance: NA
j_gene: TRBJ1-1
v_gene: TRBV7-6
CDR3aa: CASSLARGEMNTEAFF
CDR3nt: TGTGCCAGCAGCTTAGCGCGAGGGGAAATGAACACTGAAGCTTTCTTT

d_gene: NA
abundance: few
j_gene: TRBJ2-5
v_gene: TRBV2
CDR3aa: CASRGSPETQYF
CDR3nt: TGTGCCAGCAGGGGGAGTCCAGAGACCCAGTACTTC

d_gene: TRBD2
abundance: many
j_gene: TRBJ2-1
v_gene: TRBV11-1
CDR3aa: CASSLARAPALAGTSGSYNEQFF
CDR3nt: TGTGCCAGCAGCTTAGCGCGGGCACCCGCACTCGCCGGGACTAGCGGGAGCTACAATGAGCAGTTCTTC

d_gene: NA
abundance: few
j_gene: TRBJ1-1
v_gene: TRBV14
CDR3aa: CASSQVSRDTEAFF
CDR3nt: TGTGCCAGCAGCCAAGTATCCCGGGATACTGAAGCTTTCTTT

d_gene: NA
abundance: few
j_gene: TRBJ2-1
v_gene: TRBV2
CDR3aa: CASMPPGAYNEQFF
CDR3nt: TGTGCCAGCATGCCCCCGGGGGCATACAATGAGCAGTTCTTC

d_gene: TRBD1
abundance: NA
j_gene: TRBJ2-1
v_gene: TRBV7-9
CDR3aa: CARGTGNNEQFF
CDR3nt: TGTGCCAGAGGGACAGGGAACAATGAGCAGTTCTTC

d_gene: TRBD1
abundance: few
j_gene: TRBJ1-4
v_gene: TRBV12-3/TRBV12-4
CDR3aa: CASSLGTGEKLFF
CDR3nt: TGTGCCAGCAGTCTCGGGACAGGGGAAAAACTGTTTTTT

d_gene: NA
abundance: few
j_gene: TRBJ2-7
v_gene: TRBV5-5
CDR3aa: CASSLEDISSYEQYF
CDR3nt: TGTGCCAGCAGCTTGGAGGACATTAGCTCCTACGAGCAGTACTTC

d_gene: TRBD2
abundance: few
j_gene: TRBJ2-1
v_gene: TRBV7-8
CDR3aa: CASSPPSGGTYNEQFF
CDR3nt: TGTGCCAGCAGCCCCCCTAGCGGGGGGACATACAATGAGCAGTTCTTC

d_gene: TRBD2
abundance: NA
j_gene: TRBJ2-2
v_gene: TRBV7-8
CDR3aa: CASSSGAGTSGSRLFF
CDR3nt: TGTGCCAGCAGCTCAGGGGCGGGAACTAGCGGGAGCCGACTGTTTTTT

d_gene: TRBD2
abundance: few
j_gene: TRBJ2-1
v_gene: TRBV27
CDR3aa: CASTLRVSGRANEQFF
CDR3nt: TGTGCCAGCACCCTTCGGGTTAGCGGGAGGGCCAATGAGCAGTTCTTC

d_gene: NA
abundance: many
j_gene: TRBJ1-2
v_gene: TRBV5-6
CDR3aa: CASSSFPGETGYTF
CDR3nt: TGTGCCAGCAGTTCGTTTCCAGGGGAAACTGGCTACACCTTC

d_gene: TRBD2
abundance: few
j_gene: TRBJ2-1
v_gene: TRBV11-1
CDR3aa: CASSIIIAGATSYNEQFF
CDR3nt: TGTGCCAGCAGCATAATAATAGCGGGGGCTACCTCCTACAATGAGCAGTTCTTC

d_gene: NA
abundance: NA
j_gene: TRBJ2-1
v_gene: TRBV4-1
CDR3aa: CASSQGLEGALREQFF
CDR3nt: TGCGCCAGCAGCCAAGGGTTGGAGGGGGCGCTTAGGGAGCAGTTCTTC

d_gene: NA
abundance: few
j_gene: TRBJ2-2
v_gene: TRBV7-9
CDR3aa: CASSTRGGGENTGELFF
CDR3nt: TGTGCCAGCAGCACCAGGGGGGGCGGCGAAAACACCGGGGAGCTGTTTTTT

d_gene: TRBD2
abundance: NA
j_gene: TRBJ2-1
v_gene: TRBV5-1
CDR3aa: CASSMTSSHNEQFF
CDR3nt: TGCGCCAGCAGCATGACTAGCTCCCACAATGAGCAGTTCTTC

d_gene: TRBD1
abundance: NA
j_gene: TRBJ1-4
v_gene: TRBV6-1
CDR3aa: CASTTTGPRKLFF
CDR3nt: TGTGCCAGCACGACGACAGGGCCCCGAAAACTGTTTTTT

d_gene: TRBD2
abundance: many
j_gene: TRBJ2-1
v_gene: TRBV5-1
CDR3aa: CASSFQKTSVYNEQFF
CDR3nt: TGCGCCAGCAGTTTCCAGAAGACTAGCGTTTACAATGAGCAGTTCTTC

d_gene: TRBD1
abundance: NA
j_gene: TRBJ1-1
v_gene: TRBV9
CDR3aa: CASSDRDRVLPLTEAFF
CDR3nt: TGTGCCAGCAGCGACAGGGACAGGGTATTACCCCTTACTGAAGCTTTCTTT

d_gene: NA
abundance: NA
j_gene: TRBJ2-2
v_gene: TRBV10-2
CDR3aa: CATRTGELFF
CDR3nt: TGCGCCACCCGCACCGGGGAGCTGTTTTTT

d_gene: NA
abundance: few
j_gene: TRBJ1-1
v_gene: TRBV6-4
CDR3aa: CASSDTQYGEAFF
CDR3nt: TGTGCCAGCAGTGACACCCAGTACGGTGAAGCTTTCTTT

d_gene: NA
abundance: many
j_gene: TRBJ2-7
v_gene: TRBV24-1
CDR3aa: CATSGQDSSYEQYF
CDR3nt: TGTGCCACAAGTGGTCAGGACAGCTCCTACGAGCAGTACTTC

d_gene: TRBD2
abundance: NA
j_gene: TRBJ2-7
v_gene: TRBV20-1
CDR3aa: CCAKGLAGANYEQYF
CDR3nt: TGCTGTGCTAAGGGACTAGCGGGAGCAAACTACGAGCAGTACTTC

d_gene: TRBD2
abundance: many
j_gene: TRBJ2-1
v_gene: TRBV20-1
CDR3aa: CSAELFSGSEDEQFF
CDR3nt: TGCAGTGCCGAGTTGTTTAGCGGGAGTGAAGATGAGCAGTTCTTC

d_gene: NA
abundance: few
j_gene: TRBJ2-4
v_gene: TRBV2
CDR3aa: CASKDTLAKNIQYF
CDR3nt: TGTGCCAGCAAAGACACGTTAGCCAAAAACATTCAGTACTTC

d_gene: NA
abundance: many
j_gene: TRBJ2-1
v_gene: TRBV20-1
CDR3aa: CSATTYNEQFF
CDR3nt: TGCAGTGCCACGACCTACAATGAGCAGTTCTTC

d_gene: TRBD2
abundance: many
j_gene: TRBJ2-7
v_gene: TRBV4-1
CDR3aa: CASSQGGSTYEQYF
CDR3nt: TGCGCCAGCAGCCAAGGCGGGAGCACCTACGAGCAGTACTTC

d_gene: NA
abundance: few
j_gene: TRBJ2-1
v_gene: TRBV4-1
CDR3aa: CASSQEVGNRGDEQFF
CDR3nt: TGCGCCAGCAGCCAAGAAGTAGGGAACCGGGGAGATGAGCAGTTCTTC

d_gene: NA
abundance: NA
j_gene: TRBJ2-7
v_gene: TRBV5-1
CDR3aa: CASSSDPGPSSYEQYF
CDR3nt: TGCGCCAGCAGCTCGGACCCGGGACCGAGCTCCTACGAGCAGTACTTC

d_gene: NA
abundance: few
j_gene: TRBJ1-1
v_gene: TRBV7-2
CDR3aa: CASSVLEGWTEAFF
CDR3nt: TGTGCCAGCAGCGTTTTAGAGGGTTGGACTGAAGCTTTCTTT

d_gene: NA
abundance: many
j_gene: TRBJ1-6
v_gene: TRBV15
CDR3aa: CATSRDGAANSPLHF
CDR3nt: TGTGCCACCAGCAGAGATGGTGCGGCTAATTCACCCCTCCACTTT

d_gene: NA
abundance: many
j_gene: TRBJ2-7
v_gene: TRBV28
CDR3aa: CASSLTRNYEQYF
CDR3nt: TGTGCCAGCAGTCTGACTAGGAACTACGAGCAGTACTTC

d_gene: TRBD1
abundance: many
j_gene: TRBJ2-1
v_gene: TRBV27
CDR3aa: CASSFRRGQVKGNEQFF
CDR3nt: TGTGCCAGCAGTTTTAGGCGCGGACAGGTAAAGGGCAATGAGCAGTTCTTC

d_gene: NA
abundance: many
j_gene: TRBJ2-7
v_gene: TRBV29-1
CDR3aa: CSVAGGGLNYEQYF
CDR3nt: TGCAGCGTTGCCGGCGGAGGGCTTAACTACGAGCAGTACTTC

d_gene: NA
abundance: many
j_gene: TRBJ2-3
v_gene: TRBV27
CDR3aa: CASSLRQDGTDTQYF
CDR3nt: TGTGCCAGCAGTTTAAGACAGGATGGGACAGATACGCAGTATTTT

d_gene: TRBD2
abundance: NA
j_gene: TRBJ2-1
v_gene: TRBV5-1
CDR3aa: CASSSEAGPFYNEQFF
CDR3nt: TGCGCCAGCAGCTCGGAAGCGGGGCCCTTCTACAATGAGCAGTTCTTC

d_gene: NA
abundance: many
j_gene: TRBJ2-3
v_gene: TRBV3-1
CDR3aa: CASSLTLGSTDTQYF
CDR3nt: TGTGCCAGCAGCCTGACGCTTGGATCAACAGATACGCAGTATTTT

d_gene: NA
abundance: many
j_gene: TRBJ1-1
v_gene: TRBV3-1
CDR3aa: CASSQDSGTTEAFF
CDR3nt: TGTGCCAGCAGCCAAGATTCGGGTACCACTGAAGCTTTCTTT

d_gene: NA
abundance: few
j_gene: TRBJ2-6
v_gene: TRBV21-1
CDR3aa: CASSKGDRSGANVLTF
CDR3nt: TGTGCCAGCAGCAAGGGGGATCGCTCTGGGGCCAACGTCCTGACTTTC

d_gene: TRBD1
abundance: many
j_gene: TRBJ1-1
v_gene: TRBV11-2
CDR3aa: CASSLGGWTGLQGAFF
CDR3nt: TGTGCCAGCAGCTTAGGAGGGTGGACAGGGTTGCAAGGAGCTTTCTTT

d_gene: NA
abundance: few
j_gene: TRBJ2-3
v_gene: TRBV7-6
CDR3aa: CASSSQGVQSDTQYF
CDR3nt: TGTGCCAGCAGCTCGCAAGGGGTGCAATCAGATACGCAGTATTTT

d_gene: NA
abundance: many
j_gene: TRBJ1-1
v_gene: TRBV3-1
CDR3aa: CASSHVTAGLNTEAFF
CDR3nt: TGTGCCAGCAGCCACGTCACGGCAGGGCTGAACACTGAAGCTTTCTTT

d_gene: TRBD1
abundance: many
j_gene: TRBJ2-1
v_gene: TRBV14
CDR3aa: CASSQTGGSYNEQFF
CDR3nt: TGTGCCAGCAGCCAGACAGGGGGTTCCTACAATGAGCAGTTCTTC

d_gene: NA
abundance: many
j_gene: TRBJ1-5
v_gene: TRBV27
CDR3aa: CASSPGQISNQPQHF
CDR3nt: TGTGCCAGCAGCCCTGGGCAGATTAGCAATCAGCCCCAGCATTTT

d_gene: TRBD2
abundance: many
j_gene: TRBJ2-3
v_gene: TRBV20-1
CDR3aa: CSAAGGTDTQYF
CDR3nt: TGCAGTGCAGCGGGGGGCACAGATACGCAGTATTTT

d_gene: NA
abundance: NA
j_gene: TRBJ1-4
v_gene: TRBV27
CDR3aa: CASSFGPNEKLFF
CDR3nt: TGTGCCAGCAGTTTCGGGCCTAATGAAAAACTGTTTTTT